The T cell receptor beta chain described here comes from a study of OX40 agonist ivuxolimab in advanced cancers. As for the study in general: Treatment received earlier with anti-PD-1, anti-PD-L1 or anti-CTLA-4 agents was allowed, and less than 45% had some.

The data were produced by immunoSEQ multiplex PCR, yet TCRdb's version contains in-frame clones alone and is incomplete. The repertoire holds about 77,000 clones, about four fifths seen once, with about 0.8% in the top ten. The CDR3 is 13 amino acids. The junction had 3 bases not matched to a gene; V was cut back by 3 bases and J by 7 bases. Germline values: CDR1 LNHDA, CDR2 SQIVND (reference sequence). Sequences were derived from CD4+ or CD8+ T cells sorted from blood, sampled in a trial of the OX40 agonist ivuxolimab. The chain has TRBV19 and TRBJ1-1, with 9 nucleotides matching TRBD1. The clonotype comes from an adult with an advanced solid tumor such as melanoma, head and neck, liver or kidney cancer. CDR3 coding DNA: TGTGCCAGTAGTATCCCGGGACAGGGTGAAGCTTTCTTT. Its translation: CASSIPGQGEAFF.